These 18 T cell receptor beta chains share one sample of origin, sequenced in a study of blood T cell repertoires in COVID-19. The table came from immunoSEQ multiplex PCR; TCRdb's copy has only in-frame clones and leaves some out. Of about 180,000 clones in the sample, roughly 84% were seen once. Sequenced input: PBMCs or T cells enriched from blood (not recorded which). These receptors all come from a man in his fifties or sixties who had recovered from COVID-19.

The V call is TRBV7-9, the J call TRBJ1-5; 7 nucleotides align to TRBD1. The germline V gene has CDR1 SEHNR and CDR2 FQNEAQ (reference sequence). This CDR3 is built from 15 residues. With V trimmed by 3 bases and J by 0 bases, 2 bases remained unmatched. In DNA, the CDR3 is TGTGCCAGCAGCTTCGGACAGGATAGCAATCAGCCCCAGCATTTT. Translation: CASSFGQDSNQPQHF.

This sequence joins TRBV6-1 and TRBJ1-1, with D uncertain. The CDR3 covers 12 residues. Trimming removed 3 bases at V and 11 bases at J, with 13 bases between. CDR1 MNHNS and CDR2 SASEGT come from the germline V gene. CDR3 DNA sequence: TGTGCCAGCAGTGAGTTGCGACAACTGGCTTTCTTT. Translated: CASSELRQLAFF.

Concerning this clone itself: This CDR3 is also generated by other DNA sequences in the sample. J is TRBJ2-3 and V is TRBV24-1; TRBD2 aligns across 7 bases. V shed 5 bases and J 2 bases; nucleotides not matched to a gene: 3. Germline lookup yields CDR1 KGHDR and CDR2 SFDVKD. The CDR3 length is 14 residues. CDR3 nucleotide sequence: TGTGCCACCAGTGGACGGGGGGACACAGATACGCAGTATTTT. This translates into CATSGRGDTDTQYF.

This clone was counted a few times. The chain recombines TRBV7-6 with TRBJ2-5; 8 nucleotides align to TRBD2. Germline V gene data show CDR1 as SGHVS and CDR2 as FNYEAQ. CDR3 length: 16 amino acids. V was clipped by 7 bases and J by 0 bases; unmatched bases: 10. DNA of the CDR3: TGTGCCAGCAACCCAGGAAGCGGGGGATACCAAGAGACCCAGTACTTC. This sequence encodes CASNPGSGGYQETQYF.

This clone was seen only a few times. CDR3 residues: CASSSDRADEKLFF. The CDR3 coding sequence is TGTGCCAGCAGCTCCGACAGGGCGGATGAAAAACTGTTTTTT. J is TRBJ1-4 and V is TRBV11-1; 7 bases agree with TRBD1. CDR3 length: 14 residues. With 4 bases clipped from V and 6 bases from J, the junction kept 5 bases outside the gene matches. The V gene's germline CDR1 is SGHAT and CDR2 FQDESV (reference sequence).

The chain carries TRBV5-6 and TRBJ1-2, with 7 bases lining up with TRBD1. This CDR3 region has 14 residues. The J segment lost 9 bases and the V segment lost 3 bases, leaving 11 bases of the junction unmatched. Germline V lookup: CDR1 SGHDT, CDR2 YYEEEE. CDR3 in DNA: TGTGCCAGCAGCTATAGACAGGGCCGTGGAAGCTACACCTTC. Protein sequence: CASSYRQGRGSYTF.

This rearrangement joins TRBV9 to TRBJ1-1, with D possibly TRBD1 on 6 matching bases. CDR1 and CDR2 from the germline V gene are SGDLS and YYNGEE. CDR3 size: 15 residues. Between the trimmed V and J ends, which lost 0 bases and 0 bases, there was a span of 9 bases. The CDR3 nucleotides read TGTGCCAGCAGCGTAGTCCAGGGGATGAACACTGAAGCTTTCTTT. This gives the protein CASSVVQGMNTEAFF.

The V call is TRBV19, the J call TRBJ1-3; tentatively, D is TRBD1 (6 bases). CDR1 and CDR2 (germline): LNHDA, SQIVND (reference sequence). Trimming pared 5 bases from V and 2 bases from J, leaving 22 bases between. This CDR3 is 18 amino acids long. The CDR3, as DNA: TGTGCCAGTAGTCCCCGGGTAGGGGGAAATATTGCTGGAAACACCATATATTTT. Translating gives CASSPRVGGNIAGNTIYF. The full variable domain, with the rest looked up from reference TRBV19 and TRBJ1-3, is DGGITQSPKYLFRKEGQNVTLSCEQNLNHDAMYWYRQDPGQGLRLIYYSQIVNDFQKGDIAEGYSVSREKKESFPLTVTSAQKNPTAFYLCASSPRVGGNIAGNTIYFGEGSWLTVV.

The J gene is TRBJ2-3, the V gene TRBV5-4; 11 bases line up with TRBD2. Germline CDR1 and CDR2: SGHNT and YYREEE (reference sequence). V was pared by 4 bases and J by 5 bases, with 6 bases of the junction left unmatched. The CDR3 is 15 amino acids. CDR3 loop: CASSPIAGGQDTQYF. The CDR3 DNA sequence: TGTGCCAGCAGCCCTATAGCGGGGGGGCAAGATACGCAGTATTTT.

A word on this clone: The identical CDR3 is also encoded by other nucleotide sequences in the sample. The chain links TRBV14 to TRBJ2-3; 9 bases are a match to TRBD1. The CDR3 contains 15 residues. The V gene's germline CDR1 is SGHDN and CDR2 FVKESK. V shed 6 bases and J 0 bases; nucleotides not matched to a gene: 4. In nucleotides, the CDR3 is TGTGCCAGCAGACCAGGACAGGGGAGCACAGATACGCAGTATTTT. It encodes CASRPGQGSTDTQYF.

V and J are TRBV2 and TRBJ2-1; 9 nucleotides match TRBD1. From germline, CDR1 is SNHLY and CDR2 FYNNEI. Germline trimming cut 5 bases from V and 2 bases from J; bases unmatched to any gene: 4. The CDR3 extends over 15 amino acids. CDR3 nucleotides: TGTGCCAGCAGTAGGGACAGGGAAACCTACAATGAGCAGTTCTTC. Protein: CASSRDRETYNEQFF.

The chain recombines TRBV7-9 with TRBJ1-2, with a possible D match to TRBD1 (5 bases). Germline values: CDR1 SEHNR, CDR2 FQNEAQ (reference sequence). The CDR3 sequence is 13 residues long. V was cut by 10 bases and J by 2 bases, with 14 bases left in between. The CDR3 loop is CATSWGGNYGYTF. CDR3 DNA sequence: TGTGCCACCTCCTGGGGGGGAAACTATGGCTACACCTTC.

CDR3 bases: TGTGCCAGCAGCCGCACAGGGGCCCCCTACAATGAGCAGTTCTTC. Protein: CASSRTGAPYNEQFF. V gene TRBV3-1 (or the pseudogene TRBV3-2) combines with J gene TRBJ2-1; TRBD1 agrees at 7 bases. The germline gives CDR1 LGHDT, CDR2 YNNKEL (reference sequence). V lost 4 bases and J lost 2; bases outside the gene matches: 5. CDR3 length equals 15 residues.

J is TRBJ2-6 and V is TRBV5-1, with 8 bases matching TRBD1. The CDR3 has 17 amino acids. The V gene's germline CDR1 is SGHRS and CDR2 YFSETQ. V lost 3 bases and J lost 0; bases outside the gene matches: 5. For the CDR3, the DNA is TGCGCCAGCAGCTCGGGACAGGTTAGCTCTGGGGCCAACGTCCTGACTTTC. Its translation: CASSSGQVSSGANVLTF.

V usage is TRBV10-3 and J usage is TRBJ2-1; 7 bases match TRBD1. The V gene's germline CDR1 is ENHRY and CDR2 SYGVKD. V trimming: 7 bases; J trimming: 4 bases; junction bases outside the gene matches: 4. The CDR3 is made up of 13 amino acids. CDR3 sequence reads: CAINRDRYNEQFF. The CDR3 DNA sequence: TGTGCCATCAACCGGGACAGATACAATGAGCAGTTCTTC.

The rearrangement links TRBV30 to TRBJ1-2, with D uncertain. CDR1 is GTSNPN and CDR2 is SVGIG in the germline V gene (reference sequence). The CDR3 has 14 residues. V was pared by 4 bases and J by 4 bases, with 16 bases between. This CDR3 reads CAWKASGTGYGYTF. CDR3 in DNA: TGTGCCTGGAAAGCCTCTGGAACGGGCTATGGCTACACCTTC. The full variable domain, completed using reference TRBV30 and TRBJ1-2, is SQTIHQWPATLVQPVGSPLSLECTVEGTSNPNLYWYRQAAGRGLQLLFYSVGIGQISSEVPQNLSASRPQDRQFILSSKKLLLSDSGFYLCAWKASGTGYGYTFGSGTRLTVV.

The V gene is TRBV5-1, the J gene TRBJ2-2, with a tentative D call TRBD1 (6 bases). Germline V CDR1 and CDR2: SGHRS, YFSETQ. This CDR3 comprises 15 residues. Deletions cut 2 bases from V and 0 bases from J, with 8 bases between. DNA for the CDR3: TGCGCCAGCAGCTTCGCAGGGGCGAACACCGGGGAGCTGTTTTTT. Protein: CASSFAGANTGELFF.

The gene calls are TRBV18 and TRBJ1-6; D gene ambiguous. V was shortened by 3 bases and J by 0 bases, with 6 bases between the two germline ends. Germline V gives CDR1 KGHSH, CDR2 LQKENI. There are 15 residues in the CDR3. CDR3 sequence (DNA): TGTGCCAGCTCACCTGCGAGCTCCTATAATTCACCCCTCCACTTT. Translating gives CASSPASSYNSPLHF.